A single sample is the source of the 3 T cell receptor beta chains below, sequenced in a study of blood T cells in healthy people across ages. A sample-barcoded 5' primer and a J-beta primer mix were used in a second PCR of roughly 6 to 11 cycles. MiXCR, run by TCRdb on the 5' RACE reads, gives a single entry per CDR3 protein. The sample has over 500,000 distinct CDR3 sequences, 40% to 65% seen once. The sample comprised blood. The source is a woman of 80 years or more in good health.

Ten or more counts support this clonotype. The chain recombines TRBV20-1 with TRBJ2-7; 7 bases are a match to TRBD1. Per germline, CDR1 DFQATT and CDR2 SNEGSKA (reference sequence). The CDR3 has 15 residues. V gave up 1 base and J gave up 2 bases; unmatched junction bases: 8. CDR3 protein: CSARVQKTGTYEQYF. The CDR3 region has the DNA TGCAGTGCTAGAGTACAGAAGACAGGGACCTACGAGCAGTACTTC.

The chain combines TRBV29-1 with TRBJ2-6; possibly TRBD2 for D (5 bases). The CDR3 spans 16 residues. The V and J ends lost 7 bases and 1 base respectively, with 17 bases between them. From germline, CDR1 is SQVTM and CDR2 ANQGSEA. The CDR3, as DNA: TGCAGCGCTGGAGGCCACGATCAGTCTGGGGCCAACGTCCTGACTTTC. Amino acids: CSAGGHDQSGANVLTF.

The chain links TRBV3-1 to TRBJ2-2; no clear D gene. Germline-derived CDR1 and CDR2 are LGHDT and YNNKEL (reference sequence). Trimming stripped 0 bases from V and 6 bases from J, with 14 bases between. The CDR3 sequence is 16 residues long. CDR3 residues: CASSQEAPSNPGELFF. The CDR3 DNA follows: TGTGCCAGCAGCCAAGAGGCCCCGTCTAATCCCGGGGAGCTGTTTTTT.